One and the same sample provided the 28 T cell receptor beta chains below, sequenced in a study of immune characterization of retroperitoneal liposarcoma. Via MiXCR, TCRdb re-called the PCR reads, giving one row per CDR3 protein. The top ten clones hold about 10% of a sample with about 10,000 distinct CDR3 sequences, about 50% of them seen once. The specimen sequenced was tumor tissue. The source of these receptors is a female donor with retroperitoneal liposarcoma.

This clonotype was found once. The chain carries TRBV6-1 and TRBJ2-2; D is uncertain. V was trimmed by 5 bases and J by 0 bases, leaving 10 bases between them. The CDR3 has 15 residues. Germline-derived CDR1 and CDR2 are MNHNS and SASEGT. The CDR3 sequence: CASSHANSNTGELFF. CDR3 nucleotides: TGTGCCAGCAGTCATGCTAATTCGAACACCGGGGAGCTGTTTTTT.

This clonotype appeared many times. This chain joins TRBV6-1 and TRBJ2-7, with 9 positions matching TRBD2. The ends lost 0 bases at V and 3 bases at J; junction bases unmatched: 6. There are 16 residues in the CDR3. CDR1 is MNHNS and CDR2 is SASEGT in the germline V gene. This CDR3 is CASSEAAGGSFYEQYF. CDR3 DNA sequence: TGTGCCAGCAGTGAAGCGGCGGGAGGGTCTTTCTACGAGCAGTACTTC.

The rearrangement links TRBV6-6 to TRBJ2-5; 10 positions match TRBD2. The tail of the sequence fits TRBJ2-1 better, so the J call may be wrong. Germline V gene lookup returns CDR1 MNHNY and CDR2 SVGAGI (reference sequence). This CDR3 comprises 15 residues. In nucleotides, the CDR3 is TGTGCCAGCACTAGAGGGACTAGCGAGGTTGGGACCCAGTTCTTC. It specifies CASTRGTSEVGTQFF.

By proportion, this clonotype is medium-sized. At one of its ends the junction is not consistent with the germline gene, which may arise from a read error. The genes are TRBV7-7 and TRBJ2-1; TRBD2 agrees at 9 bases. The J call may be incorrect, as the DNA end agrees better with TRBJ2-7. This CDR3 has 15 residues. Germline V gene data show CDR1 as SSHAT and CDR2 as FNYEAQ (reference sequence). This CDR3 is CASSLDSGGYNEQYF. CDR3 DNA: TGTGCTAGCAGCTTAGATAGCGGGGGCTACAATGAGCAGTACTTC.

By share, this clonotype counts as medium-sized. The gene calls are TRBV6-1 and TRBJ2-1; weak D call: TRBD1 (5 bases). V shed 0 bases and J shed 13 bases, with 19 bases lying between them. The CDR3 runs 15 residues. Looked up from germline, CDR1 is MNHNS and CDR2 is SASEGT. Here the CDR3 DNA reads TGTGCCAGCAGTGAAGCTGACAGATACCAAGAGACCCAGTTCTTC. Protein sequence: CASSEADRYQETQFF.

This clonotype turned up a few times. This rearrangement joins TRBV6-1 to TRBJ2-3; D perhaps matches TRBD1 (6 bases). This CDR3 comprises 14 residues. Germline CDR1 MNHNS, CDR2 SASEGT. V lost 7 bases and J 2 bases, leaving 13 bases between the germline ends. The CDR3 nucleotides are TGTGCCAGCAATGGGGGCCCGAACACAGATACGCAGTATTTT. Translated: CASNGGPNTDTQYF.

The V call is TRBV6-9, the J call TRBJ2-1, with 12 bases identical to TRBD2. The CDR3 extends over 15 amino acids. The junction had 18 bases not matched to a gene; V was cut back by 11 bases and J by 13 bases. CDR1 and CDR2 from the germline V gene are MNHGY and SVAAGI. CDR3 coding DNA: TGTGCCGGAGCCCCGGGACTAGCGGGTGATGGGACCCAGTTCTTC. Amino acids: CAGAPGLAGDGTQFF.

By frequency in the sample, this clonotype is medium-sized (0.01 to 0.1%). The V call is TRBV6-1, the J call TRBJ2-5, with D uncertain. The DNA matches TRBJ2-7 better at its end, which makes the J call doubtful. The germline CDR1 and CDR2 sequences are MNHNS and SASEGT. The CDR3 runs 13 residues. CDR3 in amino acids: CASSEGGRYEQYF. CDR3 DNA: TGTGCCAGCAGTGAAGGTGGCAGGTACGAGCAGTACTTC.

To note about this clonotype: The CDR3 ends on some other residue instead of the conserved phenylalanine or tryptophan, so this is likely a read error. The chain uses TRBV10-2 and TRBJ2-7, with D hard to call. Between the trimmed V and J ends, which lost 3 bases and 6 bases, there was a span of 12 bases. Germline CDR1 WSHSY, CDR2 SAAADI. This CDR3 region has 13 residues. The CDR3 reads CASSETPPPEQYL. The DNA for the CDR3 is TGCGCCAGCAGTGAAACCCCTCCCCCCGAGCAGTACTTA.

This rearrangement joins TRBV6-1 to TRBJ1-2; D call uncertain. The germline V gene has CDR1 MNHNS and CDR2 SASEGT. The V and J ends lost 6 bases and 4 bases respectively, with 18 bases between them. The CDR3 totals 15 residues. DNA of the CDR3: TGTGCCAGCAGCCCCCCCCAGCGATCCGGCTATGGCTACACCTTC. Protein sequence: CASSPPQRSGYGYTF.

Judged by abundance, this clonotype is medium-sized. This chain links TRBV6-1 with TRBJ2-1, with D tentatively TRBD1 (7 bases). CDR1 is MNHNS and CDR2 is SASEGT in the germline V gene. The ends were cut back, 1 base at V and 0 bases at J, with 13 bases in the middle. The CDR3 is made up of 17 amino acids. As DNA, the CDR3 is TGTGCCAGCAGTGAAGGAGCAGGGGGGAGCTCCTACAATGAGCAGTTCTTC. Translated, it gives CASSEGAGGSSYNEQFF.

The chain combines TRBV7-2 with TRBJ2-2; 7 bases match TRBD1. The V gene end was trimmed by 1 base and the J gene end by 2 bases; junction bases not matched to a gene: 4. The CDR3 runs to 16 residues. Germline V gene sequence: CDR1 SGHTA, CDR2 FQGNSA. In nucleotides, the CDR3 is TGTGCCAGCAGCTTAGGCGGACAGGCTAACACCGGGGAGCTGTTTTTT. Translated: CASSLGGQANTGELFF.

The chain has TRBV6-1 and TRBJ1-5; D uncertain. Germline CDR1 and CDR2: MNHNS and SASEGT. V was clipped by 0 bases and J by 5 bases, with 5 bases between them. CDR3 length: 13 residues. CDR3 DNA: TGTGCCAGCAGTGAAGCAGGCCATCAGCCCCAGCATTTT. Residues: CASSEAGHQPQHF.

This clonotype was seen only a few times. This chain joins TRBV7-6 and TRBJ2-5; no definite D call. Deletions cut 4 bases from V and 4 bases from J, with 7 bases between. The length of the CDR3 is 12 residues. Germline loops: CDR1 SGHVS, CDR2 FNYEAQ. This chain's CDR3 is CASSSPGETQYF. CDR3 nucleotides: TGTGCCAGCAGCTCGCCGGGAGAGACCCAGTACTTC.

J is TRBJ2-1 and V is TRBV27; TRBD2 matches 8 bases. The DNA end is more similar to TRBJ2-7, so the J call may be wrong. Germline V gene data show CDR1 as MNHEY and CDR2 as SMNVEV (reference sequence). The CDR3 spans 15 residues. The CDR3 reads CASSPGLAGAHEQYF. CDR3 nucleotide sequence: TGTGCCAGCAGTCCCGGACTAGCAGGGGCCCACGAGCAGTACTTC.

The V call is TRBV24-1, the J call TRBJ1-4; D remains unclear. V shed 3 bases and J shed 7 bases, with 5 bases lying between them. The CDR3 loop spans 12 amino acids. Germline loops: CDR1 KGHDR, CDR2 SFDVKD. The CDR3 protein is CATSDRGEKLFF. The CDR3 nucleotides are TGTGCCACCAGTGATCGGGGTGAAAAACTGTTTTTT.

The J gene is TRBJ2-4, the V gene TRBV7-6, with D hard to call. Near its end, the DNA agrees better with TRBJ2-7, so the J call may be wrong. In germline, CDR1 is SGHVS, CDR2 FNYEAQ. This CDR3 contains 13 residues. CDR3 bases: TGTGCCAGCAGCACCCCGGCCCGCCTCGAGCAGTACTTC. This encodes CASSTPARLEQYF.

The V call is TRBV7-2, the J call TRBJ2-5; 9 positions match TRBD2. CDR1 and CDR2 from the germline V gene are SGHTA and FQGNSA. CDR3 length: 16 amino acids. With V trimmed by 7 bases and J by 2 bases, 11 bases remained unmatched. The CDR3 DNA follows: TGTGCCAGCACCCCTGGGTCTAGCGGGGCTCAAGAGACCCAGTACTTC. Translated: CASTPGSSGAQETQYF.

This sequence joins TRBV20-1 and TRBJ2-5; maybe TRBD2 (6 bases). This CDR3 comprises 15 residues. Trimming removed 0 bases from V and 1 base from J, with 12 bases in between. Germline V gives CDR1 DFQATT, CDR2 SNEGSKA (reference sequence). In nucleotides, the CDR3 is TGCAGTGCTAGAGATGGGAGGACAAGCCAAGAGACCCAGTACTTC. Amino acid sequence: CSARDGRTSQETQYF.

This clonotype was picked up a small number of times. The chain has TRBV6-1 and TRBJ2-1, with D maybe TRBD1 (6 bases). CDR3 length: 13 residues. Trimming cost V 6 bases and J 10 bases, with 16 bases left between them. Germline V gives CDR1 MNHNS, CDR2 SASEGT. CDR3 nucleotides: TGTGCCAGCAGACTACAGGGCTACGGGGAGCAGTTCTTC. Its protein is CASRLQGYGEQFF.

V and J are TRBV7-6 and TRBJ1-1; the D is unclear. The CDR3 totals 13 residues. Per the germline V gene, CDR1 is SGHVS and CDR2 is FNYEAQ. V lost 1 base, J lost 2 bases, and 5 bases lay in between. The CDR3 spells CASSLERNTEAFF. The CDR3 DNA reads TGTGCCAGCAGCTTAGAAAGAAACACTGAAGCTTTCTTT.

The rearrangement joins TRBV7-2 to TRBJ2-2; D tentatively reads TRBD1 or TRBD2 (5 bases each). The CDR3 has 16 amino acids. The V end lost 4 bases, the J end lost 2 bases, and 14 bases lay between the germline ends. From germline, CDR1 is SGHTA and CDR2 FQGNSA. The CDR3 sequence: CASSSGTALNTGELFF. CDR3 nucleotide sequence: TGTGCCAGCAGCTCCGGGACGGCCCTTAACACCGGGGAGCTGTTTTTT.

The chain links TRBV27 to TRBJ2-3, with D possibly matching TRBD2 (5 bases). The CDR3 totals 17 residues. Germline V CDR1 and CDR2: MNHEY, SMNVEV (reference sequence). Trimming left V 5 bases short and J 1 base short, with 19 bases between. CDR3 residues: CASSLPIIGGRTDTQYF. The CDR3 DNA reads as TGTGCCAGCAGTCTCCCAATCATAGGAGGTCGCACAGATACGCAGTATTTT.

This clonotype rates as medium-sized. In DNA form, the CDR3 reads TGTGCCAGCAGCCGGGGACAGGGGGGACTCTCCTACGAGCAGTACTTC. It codes for CASSRGQGGLSYEQYF. J is TRBJ2-1 and V is TRBV7-2; 11 positions match TRBD1. The assigned J gene may be wrong: the sequence end matches TRBJ2-7 better. The length of the CDR3 is 16 residues. Looked up from germline, CDR1 is SGHTA and CDR2 is FQGNSA.

This clonotype was seen a single time. The rearrangement uses TRBV6-1 and TRBJ2-3; possibly TRBD1 for D (6 bases). The last part of the DNA fits TRBJ2-7 better; the J call may be wrong. The CDR3 is 16 amino acids. The germline gives CDR1 MNHNS, CDR2 SASEGT. In nucleotides, the CDR3 is TGTGCCAGCAGCCTCCGGACAGCGACCATCCTGAACGAGCAGTACTTC. It encodes CASSLRTATILNEQYF.

The chain joins TRBV7-2 to TRBJ2-5; perhaps TRBD2 as D (7 bases). The CDR3 has 13 amino acids. The V gene lost 5 bases and the J gene lost 11 bases, with 18 bases spanning the gap. CDR1 and CDR2 from the germline V gene are SGHTA and FQGNSA. CDR3 nucleotide sequence: TGTGCCAGCAGCCCCGGGGCGGGGGCGTTGCAGTACTTC. This sequence encodes CASSPGAGALQYF. The whole variable domain, remainder taken from reference TRBV7-2 and TRBJ2-5, is GAGVSQSPSNKVTEKGKDVELRCDPISGHTALYWYRQSLGQGLEFLIYFQGNSAPDKSGLPSDRFSAERTGGSVSTLTIQRTQQEDSAVYLCASSPGAGALQYFGPGTRLLVL.

This clonotype was counted a few times. The chain has TRBV14 and TRBJ2-7; D may be TRBD2 (5 bases). The CDR3 has 15 residues. The V gene lost 1 base and the J gene lost 7 bases, with 17 bases spanning the gap. The germline CDR1 and CDR2 sequences are SGHDN and FVKESK. The chain's CDR3 is CASSQVNRGPLEQYF. As DNA, the CDR3 is TGTGCCAGCAGCCAAGTGAACCGGGGTCCTTTGGAGCAGTACTTC.

V gene TRBV10-1 combines with J gene TRBJ2-1; 10 nucleotides agree with TRBD2. This CDR3 is 16 amino acids long. V shed 2 bases and J 6 bases; nucleotides not matched to a gene: 7. Germline V gene sequence: CDR1 WNHNN, CDR2 SYGVQD (reference sequence). In DNA form, the CDR3 reads TGCGCCAGCAGTGAGAGGAGCGGGAGGGCCATCAATGAGCAGTTCTTC. It is translated as CASSERSGRAINEQFF.